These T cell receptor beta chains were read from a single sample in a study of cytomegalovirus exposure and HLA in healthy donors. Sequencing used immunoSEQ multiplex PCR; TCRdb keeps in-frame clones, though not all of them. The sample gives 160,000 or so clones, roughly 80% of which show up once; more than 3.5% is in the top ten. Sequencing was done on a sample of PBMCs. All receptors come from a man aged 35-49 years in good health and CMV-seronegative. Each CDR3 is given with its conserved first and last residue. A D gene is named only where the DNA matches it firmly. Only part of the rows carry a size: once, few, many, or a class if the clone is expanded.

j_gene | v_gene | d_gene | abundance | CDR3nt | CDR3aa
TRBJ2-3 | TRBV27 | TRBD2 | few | TGTGCCACCCACGAATCGACTAGCGGGGTGACAGATACGCAGTATTTT | CATHESTSGVTDTQYF
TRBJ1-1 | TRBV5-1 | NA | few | TGCGCCAGCAGCTCCCAGACAGCCATGAACACTGAAGCTTTCTTT | CASSSQTAMNTEAFF
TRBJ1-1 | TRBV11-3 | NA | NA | TGTGCCAGCAGCCCCGGTGACAGGAACCTGAACACTGAAGCTTTCTTT | CASSPGDRNLNTEAFF
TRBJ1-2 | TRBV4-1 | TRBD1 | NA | TGCGCCAGCAGCCTAGGGAGAGGGGGCTACTATGGCTACACCTTC | CASSLGRGGYYGYTF
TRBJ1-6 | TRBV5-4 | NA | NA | TGTGCCAGCAGCACCCGACAGGACCATAATTCACCCCTCCACTTT | CASSTRQDHNSPLHF
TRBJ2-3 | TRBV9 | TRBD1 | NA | TGTGCCAGCAGCGAACAGGGGGGCACAGATACGCAGTATTTT | CASSEQGGTDTQYF
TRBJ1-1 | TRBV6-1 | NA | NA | TGTGCCAGCAGTACCAGGCCGAACACTGAAGCTTTCTTT | CASSTRPNTEAFF
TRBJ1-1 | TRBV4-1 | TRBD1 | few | TGCGCCAGCAGCCACGTGACAGGGGGCCGTGGTGACACTGAAGCTTTCTTT | CASSHVTGGRGDTEAFF
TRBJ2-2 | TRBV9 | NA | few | TGTGCCAGCAGCGTAGGAGGGTCTCCCGGGGAGCTGTTTTTT | CASSVGGSPGELFF
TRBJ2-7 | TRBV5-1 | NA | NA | TGCGCCAGCAGCCCTTCGACAGGAACCTACGAGCAGTACTTC | CASSPSTGTYEQYF
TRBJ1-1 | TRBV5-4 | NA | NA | TGTGCCAGCCGAAAGCAGGCTAACACTGAAGCTTTCTTT | CASRKQANTEAFF
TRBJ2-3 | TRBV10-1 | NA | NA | TGCGCCAGCAGTGAGGTTCCGGATACGCAGTATTTT | CASSEVPDTQYF
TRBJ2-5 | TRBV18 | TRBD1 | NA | TGTGCCAGCTCCCGAACTACAGGGGGGCCCAAAGAGACCCAGTACTTC | CASSRTTGGPKETQYF
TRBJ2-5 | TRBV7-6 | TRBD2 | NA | TGTGCCAGCAGCCCCAGCGGGGGGGCCTGGGAGACCCAGTACTTC | CASSPSGGAWETQYF
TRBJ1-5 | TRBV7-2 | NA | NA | TGTGCCAGCAGTCCGACAGGCGCCAATCAGCCCCAGCATTTT | CASSPTGANQPQHF
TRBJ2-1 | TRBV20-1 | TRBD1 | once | TGCAGTGCCCAGGGGGATGAGCAGTTCTTC | CSAQGDEQFF
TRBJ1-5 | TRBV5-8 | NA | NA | TGTGCCAGCAGCTCACGCGGGGGGACAAGACGCGGTCAGCCCCAGCATTTT | CASSSRGGTRRGQPQHF
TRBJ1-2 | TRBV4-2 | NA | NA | TGTGCCAGCAGCCAAGATCTGGGGGGTGTGGGCTACACCTTC | CASSQDLGGVGYTF
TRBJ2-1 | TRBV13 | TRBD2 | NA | TGTGCCAGCAGCCCAGGGACTAGCGGGGGGTACAATGAGCAGTTCTTC | CASSPGTSGGYNEQFF
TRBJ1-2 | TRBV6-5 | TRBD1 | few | TGTGCCAGCGCCCTCTCAGGGGGCCATGGCTACACCTTC | CASALSGGHGYTF
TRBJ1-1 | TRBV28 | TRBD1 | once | TGTGCCAGCAGCGAAGCCGGACAGGGCTGGACTGAAGCTTTCTTT | CASSEAGQGWTEAFF
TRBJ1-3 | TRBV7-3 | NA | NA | TGTGCCAGCAGCTTAATGGCAGGGGACACCATATATTTT | CASSLMAGDTIYF
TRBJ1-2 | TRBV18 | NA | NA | TGTGCCAGCTCACCGGGGCATATCTATGGCTACACCTTC | CASSPGHIYGYTF
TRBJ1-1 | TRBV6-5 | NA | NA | TGTGCCAGCAGTTACTCGGGACACGGTACTGAAGCTTTCTTT | CASSYSGHGTEAFF
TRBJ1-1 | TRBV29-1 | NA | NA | TGCAGCGTTGAGGACAATCTATTAGAGAGCACTGAAGCTTTCTTT | CSVEDNLLESTEAFF
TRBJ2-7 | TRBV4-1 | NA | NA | TGCGCCAGCAGCCAAGTTATGCGGGATGCGACTTACGAGCAGTACTTC | CASSQVMRDATYEQYF
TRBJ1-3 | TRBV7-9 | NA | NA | TGTGCCAGCAGCTTCCCAGGGTTGTCTGGAAACACCATATATTTT | CASSFPGLSGNTIYF
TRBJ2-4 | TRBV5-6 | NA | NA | TGTGCCAGCAGCTTGGAACCCATTACGCTAGGCAAAAACATTCAGTACTTC | CASSLEPITLGKNIQYF
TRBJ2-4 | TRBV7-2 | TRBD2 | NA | TGTGCCAGCAGCTTACGGTCGCGGGGGAAGGCCCCAAACATTCAGTACTTC | CASSLRSRGKAPNIQYF
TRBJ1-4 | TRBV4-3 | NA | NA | TGCGCCAGCAGCCGCACCCACAGGAGCCTTAATGAAAAACTGTTTTTT | CASSRTHRSLNEKLFF
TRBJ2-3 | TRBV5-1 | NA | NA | TGCGCCAGCAGGTACACGGATACGCAGTATTTT | CASRYTDTQYF
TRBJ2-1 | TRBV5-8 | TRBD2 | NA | TGTGCCAGCAGCTTGAGGGGCGGGGGGGTCTACAATGAGCAGTTCTTC | CASSLRGGGVYNEQFF
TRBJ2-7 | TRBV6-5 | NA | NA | TGTGCCAGCTCCGGGGTCGCAAGCTCCTACGAGCAGTACTTC | CASSGVASSYEQYF